This TCR beta chain was profiled in a study of blood T cell repertoires in COVID-19. About the study: The study drew acute and convalescent COVID-19 samples from the United States, Italy and Spain. Nucleic acid was either cDNA or gDNA, and it came from T cells, B-cell-depleted T cells, or PBMCs.

Germline V gene data show CDR1 as GTSNPN and CDR2 as SVGIG (reference sequence). The CDR3 runs to 15 residues. V lost 3 bases to trimming and J lost 2 bases; unmatched junction nucleotides: 9. Participants were placed into cohorts based on the clinical history they reported. In the authors' workflow: Nucleated cell number was recorded as an estimate derived from reference gene primer amplification. Repertoires were generated with immunoSEQ multiplex PCR, while TCRdb's copy carries only in-frame clones and drops some. V and J calls plus clone size are reproduced from that table; the DNA served to infer D and trimming. Found here are about 240,000 clones, about 83% of them singletons; the top ten hold 3.5% to 4%.

This sequence originates from a woman in her thirties or forties who had been exposed to COVID-19. The sample consisted of PBMCs or T cells enriched from blood (not recorded which). This chain joins TRBV30 and TRBJ1-2; TRBD1 aligns across 7 bases. For the CDR3, the DNA is TGTGCCTGGAGCCACGGGGACAGCAACAACTATGGCTACACCTTC. Amino acid sequence: CAWSHGDSNNYGYTF.